One T cell receptor (beta chain) is described in this entry. What it binds is unknown. PCR amplification relied on 60 Vbeta primers (plus 13 Jbeta primers). Some clones are missing from TCRdb's copy, which holds only in-frame ones; the method was immunoSEQ multiplex PCR. The repertoire holds some 100,000 clones, with about 70% as singletons. Looked up from germline, CDR1 is ENHRY and CDR2 is SYGVKD. The J segment lost 4 bases and the V segment lost 3 bases, leaving 6 bases of the junction unmatched. This CDR3 has 15 residues. This entry belongs to a study of cytomegalovirus exposure and HLA in healthy donors. The study, taken as a whole, reports: Researchers reported in a later analysis that a missense DCLRE1C variant was tied to TCR beta V- and J-gene trimming.

The material sequenced was PBMCs. The source of this sequence is a woman aged 18-29 years in good health and CMV-seropositive. The rearrangement uses TRBV10-3 and TRBJ1-5, with 7 bases aligning to TRBD1. The CDR3 here is CAISEGGTDNQPQHF. The DNA of the CDR3 is TGTGCCATCAGTGAAGGTGGGACAGATAATCAGCCCCAGCATTTT.